Here is one T cell receptor beta chain with its context. Measured with immunoSEQ multiplex PCR; TCRdb has only the in-frame clones, and not every one. The repertoire holds about 200,000 clones, with about 86% as singletons. Germline values: CDR1 KGHDR, CDR2 SFDVKD. Germline trimming cut 3 bases from V and 3 bases from J; bases unmatched to any gene: 11. CDR3 length equals 18 residues. These data are taken from a study of blood T cell repertoires in COVID-19. Study in general: The origin of the acute and convalescent COVID-19 samples was the United States, Italy and Spain.

The TCR comes from a woman between 50 and 59 years old with acute or convalescent COVID-19. The source material was peripheral blood. This chain uses TRBV24-1 with TRBJ2-7, with 12 bases identical to TRBD2. Here the CDR3 reads CATSDSTPGTSGYYEQYF. The CDR3 DNA follows: TGTGCCACCAGTGATAGTACCCCCGGGACTAGCGGGTACTACGAGCAGTACTTC.